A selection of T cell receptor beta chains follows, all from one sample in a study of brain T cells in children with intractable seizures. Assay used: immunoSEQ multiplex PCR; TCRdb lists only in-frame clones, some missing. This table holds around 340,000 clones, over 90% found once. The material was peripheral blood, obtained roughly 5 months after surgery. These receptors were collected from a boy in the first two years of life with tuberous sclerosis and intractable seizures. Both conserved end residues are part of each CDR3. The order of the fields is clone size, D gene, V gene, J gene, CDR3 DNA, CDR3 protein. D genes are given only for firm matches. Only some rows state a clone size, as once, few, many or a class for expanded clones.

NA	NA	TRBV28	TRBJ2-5	TGTGCCACAGGGGAGACCCAGTACTTC	CATGETQYF
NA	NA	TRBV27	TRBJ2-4	TGTGCCAGCAGTTCATATCAGGGGCTCGGAAACATTCAGTACTTC	CASSSYQGLGNIQYF
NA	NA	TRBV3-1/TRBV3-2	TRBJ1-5	TGTGCCAGCAGCCAAGAATCAGGGGGCAATCAGCCCCAGCATTTT	CASSQESGGNQPQHF
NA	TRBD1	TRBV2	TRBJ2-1	TGTGCCAGCACCCGGGACAGGGGGCAATTCGATGAGCAGTTCTTC	CASTRDRGQFDEQFF
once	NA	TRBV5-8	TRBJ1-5	TGTGCCAGCAGCTTAGGGGCACCTAGCGGCAATCAGCCCCAGCATTTT	CASSLGAPSGNQPQHF
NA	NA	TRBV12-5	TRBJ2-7	TGTGCTAGTGGTTTGGTAAAAGGGGTCTCCTACGAGCAGTACTTC	CASGLVKGVSYEQYF
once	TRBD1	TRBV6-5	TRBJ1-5	TGTGCCAGCAGAACGACAGGGGGCAATCAGCCCCAGCATTTT	CASRTTGGNQPQHF
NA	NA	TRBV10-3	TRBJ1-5	TGTGCCATCAGTGAGTCGATCCTCGACCAGGGCAATCAGCCCCAGCATTTT	CAISESILDQGNQPQHF
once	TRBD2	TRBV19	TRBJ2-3	TGTGCCAGTAGCCGGTCTGCGGGAGGGCCAACAGATACGCAGTATTTT	CASSRSAGGPTDTQYF
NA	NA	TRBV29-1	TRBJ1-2	TGCAGCGTTGAGGGGTTGGGGGGGCGCTACACCTTC	CSVEGLGGRYTF
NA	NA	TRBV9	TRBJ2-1	TGTGCCAGCAGCGTAGGCGATGAGCAGTTCTTC	CASSVGDEQFF
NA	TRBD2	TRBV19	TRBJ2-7	TGTGCCAGTAGTATCGGTAGCGGGGGCGCCTACGAGCAGTACTTC	CASSIGSGGAYEQYF
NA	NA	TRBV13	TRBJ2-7	TGTGCCAGCAGAACGGTTGGCGCCACAGTTCCGGACTTC	CASRTVGATVPDF
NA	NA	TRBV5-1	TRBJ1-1	TGCGCCAGCAGCTTGCGGGGCACTGAAGCTTTCTTT	CASSLRGTEAFF
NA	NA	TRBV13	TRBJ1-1	TGTGCCGGGGCCACCCTGGGGGTTGCGCGCACTGAAGCTTTCTTT	CAGATLGVARTEAFF
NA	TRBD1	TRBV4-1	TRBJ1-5	TGCGCCAGCAGCCAATTTACAGGGGTTCAGCCCCAGCATTTT	CASSQFTGVQPQHF
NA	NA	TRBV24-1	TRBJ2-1	TGTGCCACGAGTCAAGCGGGTTACAATGAGCAGTTCTTC	CATSQAGYNEQFF
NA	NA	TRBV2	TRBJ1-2	TGTGCCAGCAGTGAACAGGGTCGACTAGACTATGGCTACACCTTC	CASSEQGRLDYGYTF
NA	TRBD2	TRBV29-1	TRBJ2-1	TGCAGCGTTGAAGGATTAACTAGCGGGGGTAACAATGAGCAGTTCTTC	CSVEGLTSGGNNEQFF
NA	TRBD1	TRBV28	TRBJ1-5	TGTGCCAGCAGCCGACAGGGGGCATGGAATCAGCCCCAGCATTTT	CASSRQGAWNQPQHF
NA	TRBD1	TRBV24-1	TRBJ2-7	TGTGCCACCTCGGGACAGGGGAGAAACGAGCAGTACTTC	CATSGQGRNEQYF
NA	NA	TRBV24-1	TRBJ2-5	TGTGCCACCAGTGATTTGCACCAAGAGACCCAGTACTTC	CATSDLHQETQYF
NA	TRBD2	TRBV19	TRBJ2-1	TGTGCCAGTGATTGGGGTACGGCGGGAGGGCCCGGCAATGAGCAGTTCTTC	CASDWGTAGGPGNEQFF
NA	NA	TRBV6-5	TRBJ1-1	TGTGCCAGCAAGACTTCGGGGTACACCGAAGCTTTCTTT	CASKTSGYTEAFF
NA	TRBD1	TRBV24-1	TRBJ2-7	TGTGCCACCAGTGATCCGGGACAGGTTGCCTGGCTGCTCTACGAGCAGTACTTC	CATSDPGQVAWLLYEQYF
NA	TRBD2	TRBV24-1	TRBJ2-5	TGTGCCTCGAGCGGGAGGGCCGGGACCCAGTACTTC	CASSGRAGTQYF
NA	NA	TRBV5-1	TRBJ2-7	TGCGCCAGCAGCTATGACTCTGAAGAGCAGTACTTC	CASSYDSEEQYF
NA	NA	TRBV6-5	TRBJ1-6	TGTGCCAGCTCCGTGGCCTGGGGTTCACCCCTCCACTTT	CASSVAWGSPLHF
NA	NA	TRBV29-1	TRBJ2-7	TGCAGCCTTATTGGCGGGTCCCCCTACGAGCAGTACTTC	CSLIGGSPYEQYF
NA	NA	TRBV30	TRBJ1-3	TGTGCCTGGAGTGGAGGGAGGACTGGAAACACCATATATTTT	CAWSGGRTGNTIYF
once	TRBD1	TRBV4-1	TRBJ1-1	TGCGCCAGCAGCCAAGTAGGACAGGGACTTAGAAACACTGAAGCTTTCTTT	CASSQVGQGLRNTEAFF
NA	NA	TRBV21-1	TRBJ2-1	TGTGCCAGCAGCCGAGGATGTGAGAACCCCTACAATGAGCAGTTCTTC	CASSRGCENPYNEQFF
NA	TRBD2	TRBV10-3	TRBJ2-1	TGTGCCATCAGTGGTCGATGGGTGGGGGAGGGCAATGAGCAGTTCTTC	CAISGRWVGEGNEQFF
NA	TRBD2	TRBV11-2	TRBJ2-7	TGTGCCAGCAGTCTTAGCGGGGGGACGTACGAGCAGTACTTC	CASSLSGGTYEQYF
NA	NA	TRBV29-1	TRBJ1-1	TGCAGCGTTGACAGGGGAAGTACTGAAGCTTTCTTT	CSVDRGSTEAFF
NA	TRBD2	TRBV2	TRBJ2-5	TGTGCCAGCAGGACCTTCCTTAGCGGGAAAGAGACCCAGTACTTC	CASRTFLSGKETQYF
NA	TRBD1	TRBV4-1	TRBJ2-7	TGCGCCAGCAGCATCCGACAGGGGGTGAACGAGCAGTACTTC	CASSIRQGVNEQYF
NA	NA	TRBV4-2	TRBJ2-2	TGTGCCAGCAGCCACTTGTTGTGGGGGACGAACACCGGGGAGCTGTTTTTT	CASSHLLWGTNTGELFF
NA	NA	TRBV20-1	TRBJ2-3	TGCAGTGCCCCGGAGGATACGCAGTATTTT	CSAPEDTQYF
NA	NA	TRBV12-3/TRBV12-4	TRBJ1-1	TGTGCCACCTCACTCAACACTGAAGCTTTCTTT	CATSLNTEAFF
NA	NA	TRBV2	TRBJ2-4	TGTGCCAGCAACTTAGACAGGCCGAGACTCCGCTTC	CASNLDRPRLRF
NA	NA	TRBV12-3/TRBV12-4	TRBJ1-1	TGTGCCAGCAGTTCGTGGGACACTGAAGCTTTCTTT	CASSSWDTEAFF
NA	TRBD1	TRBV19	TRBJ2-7	TGTGCCAGTAGTGGACGACAGGGGAAGGAGCAGTACTTC	CASSGRQGKEQYF
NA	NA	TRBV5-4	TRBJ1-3	TGTGCCAGCAGCCCGGATTTGGGCTCTGGAAACACCATATATTTT	CASSPDLGSGNTIYF
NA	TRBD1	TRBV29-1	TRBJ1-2	TGCAGCACCTCGACAGGGACCAACTATGGCTACACCTTC	CSTSTGTNYGYTF
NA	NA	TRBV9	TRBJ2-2	TGTGCCAGCAGCGTAGAGGACTGGGTGGGGGGCACCAACACCGGGGAGCTGTTTTTT	CASSVEDWVGGTNTGELFF
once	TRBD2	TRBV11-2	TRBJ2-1	TGTGCCAGCAGCTTTAATGTCGGGACTAGCGGGAGATACAATGAGCAGTTCTTC	CASSFNVGTSGRYNEQFF
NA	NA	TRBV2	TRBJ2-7	TGTGCCAGCGGCTTAGGGGGGCCCTCCACGGGAACCTACGAGCAGTACTTC	CASGLGGPSTGTYEQYF
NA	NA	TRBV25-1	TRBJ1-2	TGTGCCAGCAGACCGGGAGGGGCCTCTAACTATGGCTACACCTTC	CASRPGGASNYGYTF
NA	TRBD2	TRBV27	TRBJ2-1	TGTGCCAGCAGTCCGGGATCCATAGCGGGAGAGAGCAATGAGCAGTTCTTC	CASSPGSIAGESNEQFF
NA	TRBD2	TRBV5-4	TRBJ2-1	TGTGCCAGCAGCTTGGGTCGCACTAGCGGGAGCCTTGAGCAGTTCTTC	CASSLGRTSGSLEQFF